Each of the 12 T cell receptor beta chains below was sequenced from the same sample in a study of blood T cell repertoires in COVID-19. Libraries were prepared by immunoSEQ multiplex PCR; TCRdb keeps only in-frame clonotypes and omits some of them. The sample has under 200,000 clones; 75% to 85% are singletons. Sequencing input: peripheral blood. The receptors were gathered from a woman aged 60 to 75 with COVID-19, enrolled during active disease.

This rearrangement joins TRBV7-3 to TRBJ2-3; 8 bases align to TRBD1. The germline gives CDR1 SGHTA, CDR2 FQGTGA. The CDR3 spans 15 residues. J was trimmed by 4 bases and V by 3 bases; bases with no gene match: 6. CDR3 DNA: TGTGCCAGCAGCTTCAATCAGGGGGCCGCAGATACGCAGTATTTT. It encodes CASSFNQGAADTQYF.

This clone was observed a handful of times. The V call is TRBV28, the J call TRBJ2-4, with 11 bases matching TRBD2. The germline V gene has CDR1 MDHEN and CDR2 SYDVKM. The CDR3 extends over 14 amino acids. With V trimmed by 5 bases and J by 14 bases, 11 bases remained unmatched. CDR3 nucleotide sequence: TGTGCCAGCAGTCCCACATCCGGGACTAGCGGAAAGTACTTC. As protein: CASSPTSGTSGKYF.

This clone was counted once. The CDR3 nucleotides are TGCAGTGCTAGTGGCGGGGGGCTGCAAGAGACCCAGTACTTC. It specifies CSASGGGLQETQYF. The gene calls are TRBV20-1 and TRBJ2-5, with TRBD2 matching 8 bases. Per germline, CDR1 DFQATT and CDR2 SNEGSKA (reference sequence). J lost 2 bases, V lost 3 bases, and 5 bases had no gene match. CDR3 length equals 14 residues.

The gene calls are TRBV5-1 and TRBJ2-6; D perhaps matches TRBD1 (5 bases). Looked up from germline, CDR1 is SGHRS and CDR2 is YFSETQ. The V and J ends lost 2 bases and 2 bases respectively, with 11 bases between them. The CDR3 is 16 residues long. The CDR3 DNA follows: TGCGCCAGCAGCTTATTCAGGGATCCTGGGGCCAACGTCCTGACTTTC. Its protein is CASSLFRDPGANVLTF.

This clone was found a few times. V usage is TRBV2 and J usage is TRBJ1-2; 9 nucleotides agree with TRBD1. The CDR3 runs 12 residues. The ends lost 9 bases at V and 6 bases at J; junction bases unmatched: 5. CDR1 and CDR2 (germline): SNHLY, FYNNEI. In nucleotides, the CDR3 is TGTGCCAGAACCGACAGGGGGGATGGCTACACCTTC. Amino acids: CARTDRGDGYTF.

The V and J genes are TRBV5-5 and TRBJ1-6, with D maybe TRBD1 (5 bases). CDR3 length equals 16 residues. Trimming cost V 1 base and J 6 bases, with 14 bases left between them. Germline CDR1 reads SGHKS; CDR2 reads YYEKEE (reference sequence). This chain's CDR3 is CASSLFRGGSNSPLHF. The CDR3 DNA follows: TGTGCCAGCAGCTTGTTTCGGGGGGGGAGTAATTCACCCCTCCACTTT.

The gene calls are TRBV6-1 and TRBJ1-2, with 8 bases aligning to TRBD1. The CDR3 has 15 amino acids. Germline CDR1 is MNHNS and CDR2 is SASEGT. V dropped 2 bases and J dropped 2; count of bases not matched to a gene: 4. CDR3 DNA sequence: TGTGCCAGCAGTGAACTCTGGACAGGGAACTATGGCTACACCTTC. Translated: CASSELWTGNYGYTF.

In its sample, this clone was seen once. The gene calls are TRBV4-2 and TRBJ2-5, with D possibly matching TRBD2 (5 bases). The CDR3 loop spans 15 amino acids. CDR1 and CDR2 (germline): LGHNA, YNFKEQ. V was cut by 3 bases and J by 0 bases, with 11 bases left in between. This CDR3 reads CASSQFSGNQETQYF. The CDR3 DNA sequence: TGTGCCAGCAGCCAGTTCTCCGGGAACCAAGAGACCCAGTACTTC.

The CDR3 DNA reads TGTGCCAGCAGCTTGGGACAGGATAACTATGGCTACACCTTC. Its translation: CASSLGQDNYGYTF. J is TRBJ1-2 and V is TRBV7-8; TRBD1 agrees at 8 bases. Trimming removed 3 bases from V and 1 base from J; junction bases left unmatched: 1. This CDR3 is 14 amino acids long. The germline V gene encodes CDR1 SGHVS and CDR2 FQNEAQ.

The J gene is TRBJ2-3, the V gene TRBV5-1; D not certain. The V and J ends lost 4 bases and 3 bases respectively, with 9 bases between them. The CDR3 consists of 13 residues. The germline V gene has CDR1 SGHRS and CDR2 YFSETQ. Here the CDR3 DNA reads TGCGCCAGCAGCCGTGGCCCTACAGATACGCAGTATTTT. It yields the protein CASSRGPTDTQYF. Drawing the rest from reference TRBV5-1 and TRBJ2-3, the complete variable domain is KAGVTQTPRYLIKTRGQQVTLSCSPISGHRSVSWYQQTPGQGLQFLFEYFSETQRNKGNFPGRFSGRQFSNSRSEMNVSTLELGDSALYLCASSRGPTDTQYFGPGTRLTVL.

This sequence joins TRBV19 and TRBJ1-1; 9 nucleotides match TRBD1. V shed 4 bases and J 4 bases; nucleotides not matched to a gene: 10. In germline, CDR1 is LNHDA, CDR2 SQIVND (reference sequence). The CDR3 totals 16 residues. CDR3 loop: CASSNRPTGGFTEAFF. The CDR3, as DNA: TGTGCCAGTAGTAACCGCCCGACAGGGGGTTTCACTGAAGCTTTCTTT.

The rearrangement links TRBV6-5 to TRBJ2-7, with a tentative D call TRBD1 (5 bases). The CDR3 extends over 11 amino acids. V was cut by 7 bases and J by 4 bases, with 8 bases left in between. The germline V gene has CDR1 MNHEY and CDR2 SVGAGI. CDR3 DNA: TGTGCCAGCACTCAGGGTTACGAGCAGTACTTC. Protein product: CASTQGYEQYF.